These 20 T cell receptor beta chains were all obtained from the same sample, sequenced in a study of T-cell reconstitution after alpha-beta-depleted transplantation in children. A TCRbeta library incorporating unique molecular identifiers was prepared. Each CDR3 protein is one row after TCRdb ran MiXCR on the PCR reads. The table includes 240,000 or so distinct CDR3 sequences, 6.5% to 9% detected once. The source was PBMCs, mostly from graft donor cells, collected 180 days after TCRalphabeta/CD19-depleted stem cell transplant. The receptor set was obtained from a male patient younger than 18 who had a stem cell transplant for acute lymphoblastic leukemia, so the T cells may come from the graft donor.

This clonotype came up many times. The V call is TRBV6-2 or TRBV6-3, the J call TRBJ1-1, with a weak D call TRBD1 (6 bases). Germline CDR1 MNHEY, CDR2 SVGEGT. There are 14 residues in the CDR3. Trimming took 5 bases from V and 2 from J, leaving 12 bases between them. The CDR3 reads CASSRTGSNTEAFF. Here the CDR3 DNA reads TGTGCCAGCAGTCGCACAGGGTCAAACACTGAAGCTTTCTTT.

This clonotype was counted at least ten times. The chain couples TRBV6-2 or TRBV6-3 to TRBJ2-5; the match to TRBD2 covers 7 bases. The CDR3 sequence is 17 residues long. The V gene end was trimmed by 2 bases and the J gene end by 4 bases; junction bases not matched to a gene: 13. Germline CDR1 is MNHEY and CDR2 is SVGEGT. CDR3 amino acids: CASSYGGGGPPSETQYF. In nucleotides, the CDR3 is TGTGCCAGCAGTTACGGGGGGGGAGGACCCCCCTCAGAGACCCAGTACTTC.

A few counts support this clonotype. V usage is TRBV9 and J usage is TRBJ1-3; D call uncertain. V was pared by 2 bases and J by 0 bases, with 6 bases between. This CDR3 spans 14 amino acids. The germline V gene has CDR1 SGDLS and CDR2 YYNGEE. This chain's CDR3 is CASSVGSSGNTIYF. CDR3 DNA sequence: TGTGCCAGCAGCGTCGGCAGCTCTGGAAACACCATATATTTT.

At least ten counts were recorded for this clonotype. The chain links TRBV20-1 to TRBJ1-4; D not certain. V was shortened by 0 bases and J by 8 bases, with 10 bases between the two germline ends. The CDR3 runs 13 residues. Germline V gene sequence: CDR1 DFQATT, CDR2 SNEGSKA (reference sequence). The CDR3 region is CSAREDLREKLFF. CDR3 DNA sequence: TGCAGTGCTAGAGAAGACCTACGGGAAAAACTGTTTTTT.

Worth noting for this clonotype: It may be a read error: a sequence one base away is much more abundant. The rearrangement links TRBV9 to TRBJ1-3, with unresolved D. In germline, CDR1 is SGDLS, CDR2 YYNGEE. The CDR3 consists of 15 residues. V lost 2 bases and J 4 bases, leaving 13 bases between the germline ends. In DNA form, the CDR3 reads TGTGCCAGCAGCGTTGGGTGGACGGTCGGAAACACCATATATTTT. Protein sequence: CASSVGWTVGNTIYF.

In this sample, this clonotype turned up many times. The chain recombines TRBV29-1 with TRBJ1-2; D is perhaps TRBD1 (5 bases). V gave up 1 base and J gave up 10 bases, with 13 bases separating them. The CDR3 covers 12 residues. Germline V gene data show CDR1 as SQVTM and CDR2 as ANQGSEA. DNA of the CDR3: TGCAGCGTTGAAGGCAGGGACCGAGCCTACACCTTC. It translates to CSVEGRDRAYTF.

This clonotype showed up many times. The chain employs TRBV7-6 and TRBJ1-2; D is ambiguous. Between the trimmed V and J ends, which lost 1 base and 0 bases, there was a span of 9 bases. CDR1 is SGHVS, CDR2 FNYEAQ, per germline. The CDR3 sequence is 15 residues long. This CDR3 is CASSLEAGPNYGYTF. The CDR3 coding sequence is TGTGCCAGCAGCTTAGAGGCAGGACCTAACTATGGCTACACCTTC.

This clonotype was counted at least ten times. In DNA, the CDR3 is TGTGCCAGCAGTCCCCCGGGTAGCCGCATGAACACCGGGGAGCTGTTTTTT. This encodes CASSPPGSRMNTGELFF. The chain employs TRBV12-3 or TRBV12-4 and TRBJ2-2; no firm D call. The length of the CDR3 is 17 residues. The V gene lost 5 bases and the J gene lost 1 base, with 17 bases spanning the gap.

This CDR3 is CAWRGNSGNTIYF. The CDR3 DNA sequence: TGTGCCTGGCGAGGGAACTCTGGAAACACCATATATTTT. This chain connects TRBV5-4 to TRBJ1-3; no reliable D call. Trimming took off 10 bases at V and 0 bases at J, with 11 bases between the two ends. The germline CDR1 and CDR2 sequences are SGHNT and YYREEE (reference sequence). The CDR3 has 13 amino acids.

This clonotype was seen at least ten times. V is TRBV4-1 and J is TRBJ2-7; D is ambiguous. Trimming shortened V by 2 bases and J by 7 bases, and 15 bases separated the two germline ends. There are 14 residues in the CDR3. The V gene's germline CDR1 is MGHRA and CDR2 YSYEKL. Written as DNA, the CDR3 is TGCGCCAGCAGCCAATATGACGGGTTGTGGGAGCAGTACTTC. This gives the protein CASSQYDGLWEQYF.

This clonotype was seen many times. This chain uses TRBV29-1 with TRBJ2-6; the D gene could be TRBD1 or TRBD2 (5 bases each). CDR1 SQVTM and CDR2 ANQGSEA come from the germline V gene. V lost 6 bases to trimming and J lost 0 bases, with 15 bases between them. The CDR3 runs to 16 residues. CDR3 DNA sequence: TGCAGCGTGGGGCTGGGCGCGGGCTCTGGGGCCAACGTCCTGACTTTC. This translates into CSVGLGAGSGANVLTF.

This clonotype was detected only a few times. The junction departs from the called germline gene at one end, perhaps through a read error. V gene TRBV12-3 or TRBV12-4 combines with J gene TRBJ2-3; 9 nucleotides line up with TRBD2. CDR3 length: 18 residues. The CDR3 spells CAISLVVAGALSTDTQYF. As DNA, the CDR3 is TGTGCCATCAGTTTGGTGGTAGCGGGAGCCCTCAGCACAGATACGCAGTATTTT.

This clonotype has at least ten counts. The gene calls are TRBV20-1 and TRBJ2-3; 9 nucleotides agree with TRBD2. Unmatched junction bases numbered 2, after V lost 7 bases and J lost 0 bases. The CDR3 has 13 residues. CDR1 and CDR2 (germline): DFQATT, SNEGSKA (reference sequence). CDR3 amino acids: CSGTSVSTDTQYF. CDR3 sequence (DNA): TGCAGTGGGACTAGCGTGAGCACAGATACGCAGTATTTT.

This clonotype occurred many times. The CDR3 loop is CASSLGLLAQFF. Written as DNA, the CDR3 is TGTGCCAGCAGCTTAGGATTGCTAGCGCAGTTCTTC. The V gene is TRBV7-8, the J gene TRBJ2-1, with D tentatively TRBD2 (5 bases). The CDR3 contains 12 residues. V was shortened by 1 base and J by 12 bases, with 10 bases between the two germline ends. Germline V lookup: CDR1 SGHVS, CDR2 FQNEAQ.

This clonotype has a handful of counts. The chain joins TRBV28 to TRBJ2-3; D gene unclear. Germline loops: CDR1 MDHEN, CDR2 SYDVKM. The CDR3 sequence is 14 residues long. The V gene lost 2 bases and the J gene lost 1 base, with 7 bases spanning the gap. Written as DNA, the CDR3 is TGTGCCAGCAGTTTACCTGACCGCACAGATACGCAGTATTTT. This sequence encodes CASSLPDRTDTQYF.

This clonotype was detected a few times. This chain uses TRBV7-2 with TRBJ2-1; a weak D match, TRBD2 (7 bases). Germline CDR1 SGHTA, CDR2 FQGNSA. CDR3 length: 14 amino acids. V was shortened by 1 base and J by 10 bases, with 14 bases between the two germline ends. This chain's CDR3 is CASSLDGGLREQFF. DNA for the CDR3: TGTGCCAGCAGCTTAGACGGGGGGCTTAGGGAGCAGTTCTTC.

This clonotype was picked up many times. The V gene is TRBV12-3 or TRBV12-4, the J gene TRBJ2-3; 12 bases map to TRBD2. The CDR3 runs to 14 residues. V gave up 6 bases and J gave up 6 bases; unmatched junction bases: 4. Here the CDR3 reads CASRLAGGRDTQYF. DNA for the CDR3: TGTGCCAGCAGGCTAGCGGGAGGGCGCGATACGCAGTATTTT.

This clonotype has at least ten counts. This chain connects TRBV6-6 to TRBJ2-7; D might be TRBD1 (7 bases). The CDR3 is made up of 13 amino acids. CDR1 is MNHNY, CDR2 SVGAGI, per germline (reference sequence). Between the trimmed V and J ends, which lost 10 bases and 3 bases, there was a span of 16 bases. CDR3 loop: CATRPGGNYEQYF. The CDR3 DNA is TGTGCCACCCGCCCAGGGGGGAACTACGAGCAGTACTTC.

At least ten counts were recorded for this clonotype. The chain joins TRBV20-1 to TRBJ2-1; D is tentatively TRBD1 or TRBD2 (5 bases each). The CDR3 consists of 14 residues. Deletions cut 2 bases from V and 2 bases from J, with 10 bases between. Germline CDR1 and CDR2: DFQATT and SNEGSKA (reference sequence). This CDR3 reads CSARIRGPYNEQFF. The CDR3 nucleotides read TGCAGTGCTAGAATCCGGGGACCCTACAATGAGCAGTTCTTC.

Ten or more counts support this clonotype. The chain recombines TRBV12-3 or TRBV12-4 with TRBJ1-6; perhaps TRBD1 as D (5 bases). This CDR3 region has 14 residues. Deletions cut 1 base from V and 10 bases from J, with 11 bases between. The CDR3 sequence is CASSLGGVRSPLHF. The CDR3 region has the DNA TGTGCCAGCAGTTTAGGGGGGGTTCGATCACCCCTCCACTTT.